This T cell receptor beta chain appears in the sequencing data of a study of blood T cell repertoires in COVID-19. Background on the study: Researchers got acute and convalescent COVID-19 samples from the United States, Italy and Spain. Sources were T cells, B-cell-depleted T cells, or PBMCs; the material itself was cDNA or gDNA.

Original processing notes: By means of reference gene primer amplification, nucleated cell counts were estimated. The data were produced by immunoSEQ multiplex PCR, yet TCRdb's version contains in-frame clones alone and is incomplete. The D gene and trimming were derived from the DNA, and the V and J assignments and clone size from that table. The sample holds under 250,000 clones, approximately 80% seen once. This CDR3 has 13 amino acids. V dropped 7 bases and J dropped 1 base, with 10 bases sitting between them. CDR1 is MNHNY and CDR2 is SVGAGI in the germline V gene (reference sequence). The clonotype was recovered from a man in his forties with acute or convalescent COVID-19. V gene TRBV6-6 combines with J gene TRBJ2-5, with D possibly TRBD2 on 7 matching bases. The sample comprised peripheral blood. The CDR3 coding sequence is TGTGCCAGCAAGGGGGGGGCCCAAGAGACCCAGTACTTC. Its protein is CASKGGAQETQYF.